The clone carrying this TCR beta chain is categorized as medium-sized. Its antigen is undetermined. TCRdb reprocessed the reads with MiXCR, giving one entry per CDR3 protein. The repertoire includes some 130,000 distinct CDR3 sequences, 32% of them detected once, and about 56% sits in the top ten. Germline V gene data show CDR1 as SGHVS and CDR2 as FQNEAQ. Between the trimmed V and J ends, which lost 5 bases and 0 bases, there was a span of 14 bases. CDR3 length: 17 residues. This entry is derived from a study of T cell repertoires in cytomegalovirus infection. The clonotype was recovered from a human donor in good health (CMV status not recorded). Some clones in this sample may be carry-over from other donors' samples. The rearrangement links TRBV7-8 to TRBJ1-6, with D tentatively TRBD1 (6 bases). The specimen was CD8+ T cells from cultured PBMCs, collected from culture after CMV antigen stimulation. The CDR3 nucleotides are TGTGCCAGCAGCGAAACAGGGACTAGCTCCTATAATTCACCCCTCCACTTT. Protein sequence: CASSETGTSSYNSPLHF.